These T cell receptor beta chains were read from a single sample in a study of cytomegalovirus exposure and HLA in healthy donors. Sequenced by immunoSEQ multiplex PCR; TCRdb stores in-frame clones only, minus some. The profile shows around 90,000 clones, about 85% of them singletons. The specimen was PBMCs. The origin of the receptors is a man in his forties in good health and CMV-seropositive. Both conserved end residues are part of each CDR3. Each record gives: V gene, J gene, CDR3 protein.

v_call: TRBV18; j_call: TRBJ1-1; cdr3_aa: CASSQQGQNTEAFF
v_call: TRBV6-1; j_call: TRBJ2-7; cdr3_aa: CAGDRGPGYEQYF
v_call: TRBV2; j_call: TRBJ2-2; cdr3_aa: CASILAGTTGELFF
v_call: TRBV28; j_call: TRBJ1-2; cdr3_aa: CASSLLSGGQGPSYGYTF
v_call: TRBV19; j_call: NA; cdr3_aa: CASSRDSSRAEQYF
v_call: TRBV28; j_call: TRBJ1-6; cdr3_aa: CASSSFGQGENSPLHF
v_call: TRBV29-1; j_call: TRBJ2-4; cdr3_aa: CSVVVIDSCIQYF
v_call: TRBV13; j_call: TRBJ2-5; cdr3_aa: CASSLGRGTQYF
v_call: TRBV18; j_call: TRBJ2-7; cdr3_aa: CASSPPDGGAYEQYF
v_call: TRBV5-4; j_call: TRBJ2-7; cdr3_aa: CASSLGTGVYEQYF
v_call: TRBV6-6; j_call: TRBJ1-5; cdr3_aa: CASNMGGGGNQPQHF
v_call: TRBV4-3; j_call: TRBJ1-1; cdr3_aa: CASSQDGLEAFF
v_call: TRBV7-9; j_call: TRBJ2-1; cdr3_aa: CASSRKGQMYNEQFF
v_call: TRBV6-1; j_call: TRBJ2-3; cdr3_aa: CAIRRTDTQYF
v_call: TRBV15; j_call: TRBJ2-5; cdr3_aa: CATSRGREETQYF
v_call: TRBV28; j_call: TRBJ1-4; cdr3_aa: CASRLAGYGEKLFF
v_call: TRBV15; j_call: TRBJ2-7; cdr3_aa: CATSSTGTGLREQYF
v_call: TRBV7-3; j_call: TRBJ1-3; cdr3_aa: CASSQTAGAGNTIYF
v_call: TRBV6-5; j_call: TRBJ1-2; cdr3_aa: CASSYSGVAQGGYTF
v_call: TRBV10-3; j_call: TRBJ1-4; cdr3_aa: CAISESTGGSEKLFF
v_call: TRBV5-6; j_call: TRBJ2-1; cdr3_aa: CASSTPGLAAYNEQFF
v_call: TRBV15; j_call: TRBJ2-1; cdr3_aa: CATSRSKAGGPYNEQFF
v_call: TRBV29-1; j_call: TRBJ1-1; cdr3_aa: CSVHIEDRGHTEAFF
v_call: TRBV7-3; j_call: TRBJ2-1; cdr3_aa: CASSSTPGLEQFF
v_call: TRBV18; j_call: TRBJ2-2; cdr3_aa: CASSPLTGELFF
v_call: TRBV19; j_call: TRBJ1-1; cdr3_aa: CASTEGRNTEAFF
v_call: TRBV15; j_call: TRBJ2-3; cdr3_aa: CATSIGLSGASTDTQYF
v_call: TRBV4-2; j_call: TRBJ2-1; cdr3_aa: CASSPGGFGEQFF
v_call: TRBV5-4; j_call: TRBJ2-3; cdr3_aa: CASSFPGTETDTQYF
v_call: TRBV9; j_call: TRBJ2-2; cdr3_aa: CASSARGDPSTGELFF
v_call: TRBV6-8; j_call: TRBJ2-1; cdr3_aa: CASSLSGGYNEQFF
v_call: TRBV7-9; j_call: TRBJ2-1; cdr3_aa: CASRQLGGGEQFF
v_call: TRBV19; j_call: TRBJ1-2; cdr3_aa: CASSGHGYGYTF
v_call: TRBV11-2; j_call: TRBJ2-7; cdr3_aa: CASSPTGREQYF
v_call: TRBV7-9; j_call: TRBJ2-1; cdr3_aa: CASSSTPRTGDNEQFF
v_call: TRBV11-2; j_call: TRBJ1-1; cdr3_aa: CASSLRAGIEAFF
v_call: TRBV4-2; j_call: TRBJ2-5; cdr3_aa: CASSQGEQEAQYF
v_call: TRBV10-2; j_call: TRBJ2-1; cdr3_aa: CATPGGGNEQFF
v_call: TRBV5-8; j_call: TRBJ1-3; cdr3_aa: CASSVDRRGNTIYF
v_call: TRBV5-1; j_call: TRBJ1-1; cdr3_aa: CASSLDRGATEAFF